The present T cell receptor beta chain was sequenced within a study of blood T cells in healthy people across ages (dated by TCRdb to the mid-2010s). In terms of the full investigation: In model experiments, template switching captured roughly one uniquely barcoded TCR beta cDNA molecule for every two T cells. The study analyzed two additional independent replicas of 1 million unique cDNA reads from the same blood draw for two donors, one aged 18 to 30 and one aged 80 or older. Age-related changes in TCR beta repertoire diversity were measured in the study by deep sequencing normalized with unique cDNA molecular identifiers. The donors were divided into four age groups: young (average approximately 17 years), middle-aged (over 35), aged (about 62) and long-lived (roughly 82). Donors of different ages were randomly distributed across sequencing lanes to avoid experimental bias. General study outcomes and caveats: Because donor CMV infection status was unknown, age-related changes in expanded clonotypes were potentially confounded. Observed TCR beta diversity per million T cells fell roughly linearly with age, and a significant reduction was already apparent by age around 36. Estimates of total diversity based on one million sequenced T cells were regarded as lower bounds and as underestimates. Because profiling used bulk unsorted PBMCs, naive and antigen-experienced compartments could not be compared conclusively. The long-lived group showed more naive CD4+ T cells, fewer expanded clones and increased TCR diversity than the aged group, suggesting age selection. There was a strong correlation between observed TCR beta diversity and the percentage of naive T cells measured by flow cytometry.

Donors were under 40 systemically healthy Caucasian individuals from Russia aged roughly 6 to 90 years. Each donor gave approximately 9.3 milliliters of peripheral blood, collected into EDTA-treated Vacutainer tubes. Ficoll-Paque density-gradient centrifugation was used to isolate PBMCs, with at least 6.5 million obtained per sample. Trizol reagent was used to extract total RNA from the PBMCs, yielding at least 5.5 micrograms per sample. For every donor, flow cytometry on a PBMC aliquot measured the percentage of naive CD45RAhigh/CD27high T cells. To prepare the library, 5' RACE was applied. A second PCR of roughly 7 to 11 cycles was performed with a sample-barcoded 5' primer and a J-beta primer mix. Each TCR beta cDNA molecule received a unique molecular identifier from a template-switch 5' adaptor carrying 12 random nucleotides. Each sample yielded at least 2.5 million CDR3-containing paired-end reads. The Mint cDNA synthesis kit, primed by a TRBC-specific oligonucleotide, was used to synthesize first-strand cDNA from all RNA. After uracil-DNA glycosylase treatment, a first 18-cycle PCR used universal primers M1SS and BC2_uni_R on all cDNA. Turning to the authors' computational methods: Normalization of each sample was performed by random selection of 1 million high-quality reads, each carrying a distinct molecular identifier. Instead of being binned into consensus sequences, reads that shared molecular identifiers were thrown out. CDR3 identification, clonotype clustering and error correction used MiTCR with a Q25 quality threshold and the strictest error-elimination algorithm. A nonparametric unseen species model with Euler transformation was used to estimate lower-bound total TCR beta diversity. TCRdb passed the public sequencing reads through fastp at Q25 and MiXCR, retaining productive beta sequences. When rows share a CDR3 protein, they turn into one entry using the most common DNA and genes. These V and J calls rely on TCRdb rather than the paper's analysis. Across this sample there are over 1,500,000 distinct CDR3 sequences, with roughly 43% seen only once. Roughly 23% of the sample lies in the top ten.

This clonotype has a handful of counts. Its antigen target is currently unknown. Qualities for individual bases were not recorded, and no much larger clone is one base off. CDR1 LGHDT and CDR2 YNNKEL were looked up in the germline V gene (reference sequence). Trimming takes 0 bases from V and 5 bases from J, and the germline ends sit 11 bases apart. The CDR3 holds 15 amino acids from the cysteine to the phenylalanine. CDR3 DNA is the only sequence kept; it has 45 bases, read in frame from the first base. This receptor was obtained from a human donor in good health. The rearrangement joined TRBV3-1 to TRBJ1-5, with no confidently assigned D gene. The specimen sequenced was blood. This receptor has the CDR3 CASSQDSGVYQPQHF. In nucleotides, the sequence is TGTGCCAGCAGCCAAGATTCCGGGGTCTATCAGCCCCAGCATTTT.